The 4 T cell receptor beta chains listed next were all sequenced from one sample in a study of monozygotic twins with inflammatory bowel disease. One entry per CDR3 protein, without DNA, is what TCRdb gives after re-calling the 5' RACE reads. There are some 440,000 distinct CDR3 sequences in the sample, with roughly 2.2% held by the top ten. Source material: blood. These TCRs come from a human donor with ulcerative colitis or Crohn's disease, or a healthy co-twin of an affected twin (not recorded which).

This chain joins TRBV27 and TRBJ2-1; no DNA is available, so the TRBD2 call from TCRdb remains unchecked. Germline values: CDR1 MNHEY, CDR2 SMNVEV (reference sequence). The length of the CDR3 is 14 residues. CDR3 region: CASSRERGRYEQFF.

The V and J genes are TRBV5-6 and TRBJ2-1; the TCRdb D gene call, TRBD1, has no DNA to confirm it. CDR1 is SGHDT, CDR2 YYEEEE, per germline. The CDR3 sequence is 16 residues long. CDR3 residues: CARGRQGLSSYNEQFF.

The chain combines TRBV5-1 with TRBJ2-5; checking the TCRdb D call of TRBD2 is not possible without DNA. CDR3 length equals 15 residues. Germline-derived CDR1 and CDR2 are SGHRS and YFSETQ. The CDR3 reads CASSSRPGLQETQYF. Full variable domain (remainder filled in from reference TRBV5-1 and TRBJ2-5): KAGVTQTPRYLIKTRGQQVTLSCSPISGHRSVSWYQQTPGQGLQFLFEYFSETQRNKGNFPGRFSGRQFSNSRSEMNVSTLELGDSALYLCASSSRPGLQETQYFGPGTRLLVL.

The rearrangement uses TRBV7-3 and TRBJ2-7; TCRdb names TRBD1, which stays unverified in the absence of DNA. Germline assignment: CDR1 SGHTA and CDR2 FQGTGA. This CDR3 comprises 15 residues. This CDR3 reads CASSSLRPRGYEQYF.